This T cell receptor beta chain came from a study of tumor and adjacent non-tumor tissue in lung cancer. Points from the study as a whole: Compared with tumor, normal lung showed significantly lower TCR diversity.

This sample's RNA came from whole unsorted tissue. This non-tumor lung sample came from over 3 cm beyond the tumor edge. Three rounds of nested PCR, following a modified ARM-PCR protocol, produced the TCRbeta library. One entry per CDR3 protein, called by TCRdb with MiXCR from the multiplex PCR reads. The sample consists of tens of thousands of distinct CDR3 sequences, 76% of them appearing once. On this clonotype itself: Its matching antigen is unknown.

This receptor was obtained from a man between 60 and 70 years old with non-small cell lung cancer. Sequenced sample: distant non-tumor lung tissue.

The CDR3 DNA sequence: TGTGCCAGCGGGGCAGCGGGACAAGAGGTCGATGAGCAGTTCTTC. It yields the protein CASGAAGQEVDEQFF. This chain joins TRBV6-2 or TRBV6-3 and TRBJ2-1; tentative D call: TRBD2 (7 bases). Trimming took off 8 bases at V and 8 bases at J, with 22 bases between the two ends. The CDR3 loop spans 15 amino acids. Germline CDR1 is MNHEY and CDR2 is SVGEGT.